The entry below describes one TCR beta chain. Its specificity is unknown. The sample originates from a study of Graves' ophthalmopathy and Graves' hyperthyroidism. In the study overall: Peripheral blood was obtained at first diagnosis, ahead of any treatment. Study-wide results and caveats: Appearing in blood as well were most expanded thyroid clonotypes above 0.001 frequency.

This CDR3 region has 13 residues. CDR1 and CDR2 (germline): SNHLY, FYNNEI. With 6 bases clipped from V and 4 bases from J, the junction kept 6 bases outside the gene matches. TCR beta CDR3 amplification used RNA transcripts. HTBI primers served in a first-round RT-PCR, which a second-round multiplex PCR followed. MiXCR was run by TCRdb on the multiplex PCR reads, yielding one entry per CDR3 protein. The sample holds 170,000 or so distinct CDR3 sequences, 30% to 45% seen once. Clinicians made diagnoses from clinical symptoms, serum thyroxine, TRAb, thyroid ultrasound and orbital computed tomography. The PBMCs used were ones drawn from 7.5 to 10 ml of fresh peripheral blood.

The chain couples TRBV2 to TRBJ2-7; 7 bases are a match to TRBD2. The sequence was obtained from a middle-aged woman with Graves' ophthalmopathy. Sequenced material: peripheral blood. The CDR3 is CASRSREEYEQYF. For the CDR3, the DNA is TGTGCCAGCAGAAGCCGGGAGGAATACGAGCAGTACTTC.